This T cell receptor (beta chain) was obtained from a study of blood T cell repertoires in COVID-19. Whole-study context: The cDNA or gDNA used as material had been derived from T cells, B-cell-depleted T cells, or PBMCs.

Only in-frame clones appear in the TCRdb table, and some are missing; sequencing was by immunoSEQ multiplex PCR. Here the sample spans about 260,000 clones, over 80% being singletons. This CDR3 contains 14 residues. V was clipped by 0 bases and J by 4 bases, with 10 bases between them. Germline V gene lookup returns CDR1 SGDLS and CDR2 YYNGEE. The chain has TRBV9 and TRBJ1-2; D is unclear. The sequence was collected from a man in his fifties or sixties who had been exposed to COVID-19. The material sequenced was PBMCs or T cells enriched from blood (not recorded which). CDR3: CASSVEAGGYGYTF. The CDR3 coding sequence is TGTGCCAGCAGCGTAGAGGCGGGTGGCTATGGCTACACCTTC.